Shown below are 16 T cell receptor beta chains from a single sample sequenced in a study of tumor and adjacent non-tumor tissue in lung cancer (dated by TCRdb to 2017 to 2018). The library was prepared using multiplex PCR. TCRdb shows the sequencer as Illumina HiSeq 2500. TCRbeta libraries were built by three rounds of nested PCR using primers (Table S4), following protocols modified from ARM-PCR. TCRdb redid the processing of the public reads, applying fastp at Q25 and MiXCR, and retained in-frame beta chains. Each entry merges the rows of one CDR3 protein and shows their most common DNA and genes. The sample contains tens of thousands of distinct CDR3 sequences, about 66% of them found a single time. The top ten clones comprise around 18% of the sample. RNA was isolated from bulk unsorted tissue, and RNA quality was assessed with a NanoDrop ND-1000 and an Agilent 2100. The sequencing input was lung tumor tissue. Every receptor here comes from a man in his sixties with non-small cell lung cancer.

This clonotype showed up just a few times. V gene TRBV20-1 combines with J gene TRBJ2-3; possibly TRBD1 or TRBD2 for D (5 bases each). CDR1 and CDR2 (germline): DFQATT, SNEGSKA (reference sequence). The CDR3 covers 15 residues. Trimming took 3 bases from V and 3 from J, leaving 16 bases between them. Written as DNA, the CDR3 is TGCAGTGCTAGGGGACCGGACTTACGAACAGATACGCAGTATTTT. Translation: CSARGPDLRTDTQYF.

Concerning this clonotype: Its ends do not fully match the called genes, so a read error is possible. The J gene is TRBJ1-1, the V gene TRBV20-1, with a possible D match to TRBD1 (5 bases). Germline V lookup: CDR1 DFQATT, CDR2 SNEGSKA (reference sequence). CDR3 length equals 14 residues. CDR3 region: CSARPWGENPEAFF. In nucleotides, the CDR3 is TGCAGTGCCAGACCTTGGGGGGAGAACCCTGAAGCTTTCTTT.

In its sample, this clonotype was seen many times. The rearrangement links TRBV6-2 or TRBV6-3 to TRBJ2-1; TRBD2 agrees at 7 bases. Looked up from germline, CDR1 is MNHEY and CDR2 is SVGEGT. CDR3 length: 14 residues. V was clipped by 8 bases and J by 6 bases; unmatched bases: 10. The CDR3 spells CASSRGGSFNEQFF. The CDR3 DNA is TGTGCCAGCTCCCGGGGAGGGAGTTTCAATGAGCAGTTCTTC.

With respect to this clonotype: The junction and the germline gene differ at one end; a read error may be behind it. V and J are TRBV11-2 and TRBJ2-1, with D possibly called TRBD1 or TRBD2 (5 bases each). The CDR3 length is 17 residues. Germline CDR1 is SGHAT and CDR2 is FQNNGV. For the CDR3, the DNA is TGTGTCAGCAGCCTAGTGGGGGAACTGCCTTACCGAGGGGAGCGGTTCTTC. Residues: CVSSLVGELPYRGERFF. The variable domain in full, completed from reference TRBV11-2 and TRBJ2-1, reads EAGVAQSPRYKIIEKRQSVAFWCNPISGHATLYWYQQILGQGPKLLIQFQNNGVVDDSQLPKDRFSAERLKGVDSTLKIQPAKLEDSAVYLCVSSLVGELPYRGERFFGPGTRLTVL.

Points on this clonotype: A junction boundary mismatches the germline segment, possibly from a read error. The chain uses TRBV12-3 or TRBV12-4 and TRBJ1-5; no definite D call. The CDR3 length is 13 residues. The CDR3: CVSRQSSNQPQHF. Written as DNA, the CDR3 is TGTGTCAGCAGACAAAGTAGCAATCAGCCCCAGCATTTT.

Notes on this clonotype: A much larger clone sits a single nucleotide away, making a read error possible. The chain uses TRBV5-6 and TRBJ1-3; 7 bases map to TRBD1. The V and J ends lost 2 bases and 10 bases, in that order; junction bases with no gene match: 9. The V gene's germline CDR1 is SGHDT and CDR2 YYEEEE. CDR3 length equals 14 residues. In DNA form, the CDR3 reads TGTGCCAGCAGCTTCCGACAGGGATGGAAAACCATATATTTT. This sequence encodes CASSFRQGWKTIYF.

The chain is built from TRBV7-9 and TRBJ2-2; TRBD2 agrees at 7 bases. The trim removed 5 bases at V and 5 bases at J, leaving 5 bases unmatched. Germline loops: CDR1 SEHNR, CDR2 FQNEAQ (reference sequence). The CDR3 is made up of 14 amino acids. The CDR3 DNA is TGTGCCAGCAGCCGCCGTAGCGGGACCGGGGAGCTGTTTTTT. Its protein is CASSRRSGTGELFF. The full variable domain, completed using reference TRBV7-9 and TRBJ2-2, is DTGVSQNPRHKITKRGQNVTFRCDPISEHNRLYWYRQTLGQGPEFLTYFQNEAQLEKSRLLSDRFSAERPKGSFSTLEIQRTEQGDSAMYLCASSRRSGTGELFFGEGSRLTVL.

This clonotype came up many times. This sequence joins TRBV6-6 and TRBJ1-2; D uncertain. Germline V gene sequence: CDR1 MNHNY, CDR2 SVGAGI (reference sequence). This CDR3 contains 17 residues. Trimming took 8 bases from V and 0 from J, leaving 22 bases between them. The CDR3 loop reads CASQIPREGYSNYGYTF. The CDR3 nucleotides are TGTGCCAGCCAAATACCCCGGGAAGGGTATTCTAACTATGGCTACACCTTC.

The chain recombines TRBV29-1 with TRBJ1-3; D possibly corresponds to TRBD1 (6 bases). The CDR3 has 15 residues. CDR1 and CDR2 (germline): SQVTM, ANQGSEA. The V end lost 5 bases, the J end lost 0 bases, and 14 bases lay between the germline ends. The CDR3 protein is CSVRTGHYSGNTIYF. CDR3 coding DNA: TGCAGCGTTCGAACGGGACACTACTCTGGAAACACCATATATTTT. The variable domain in full, completed from reference TRBV29-1 and TRBJ1-3, reads SAVISQKPSRDICQRGTSLTIQCQVDSQVTMMFWYRQQPGQSLTLIATANQGSEATYESGFVIDKFPISRPNLTFSTLTVSNMSPEDSSIYLCSVRTGHYSGNTIYFGEGSWLTVV.

This clonotype was observed a few times. At one boundary the junction diverges from the germline segment, which might be a read error. The CDR3 nucleotides are TGTGTCAGCAGTTCTCCTCAAGGGACAGGATTCGAAAAACTGTTTTTT. Translated, it gives CVSSSPQGTGFEKLFF. The J gene is TRBJ1-4, the V gene TRBV27; 8 bases align to TRBD1. CDR3 length equals 16 residues. Germline assignment: CDR1 MNHEY and CDR2 SMNVEV (reference sequence).

About this clonotype: One junction end disagrees with the germline gene, perhaps due to a read error. This rearrangement joins TRBV11-2 to TRBJ2-1, with D possibly TRBD2 on 6 matching bases. Germline CDR1 reads SGHAT; CDR2 reads FQNNGV. The CDR3 extends over 15 amino acids. The CDR3 reads CASIPHRGMSDERFF. As DNA, the CDR3 is TGTGCCAGCATCCCGCACCGGGGGATGAGTGATGAGCGGTTCTTC.

V gene TRBV2 combines with J gene TRBJ2-1, with 8 bases lining up with TRBD2. The CDR3 runs to 20 residues. The germline gives CDR1 SNHLY, CDR2 FYNNEI. Losses at the gene ends were 6 bases for V and 0 bases for J; bases not matched to a gene: 19. The CDR3 sequence is CASRLKGGTSSGSSYNEQFF. The CDR3, as DNA: TGTGCCAGCAGGCTCAAGGGAGGGACTAGTAGTGGGAGCTCCTACAATGAGCAGTTCTTC.

Comment on this clonotype: The junction does not match germline at one end; this may be a read error. V and J are TRBV28 and TRBJ2-1; perhaps TRBD1 as D (5 bases). The CDR3 extends over 15 amino acids. Per the germline V gene, CDR1 is MDHEN and CDR2 is SYDVKM. The CDR3 loop is CSSSYRGRSYNEQFF. Here the CDR3 DNA reads TGTTCCAGCAGTTATAGGGGTCGGTCCTACAATGAGCAGTTCTTC. The full variable domain, its missing parts supplied by reference TRBV28 and TRBJ2-1, is DVKVTQSSRYLVKRTGEKVFLECVQDMDHENMFWYRQDPGLGLRLIYFSYDVKMKEKGDIPEGYSVSREKKERFSLILESASTNQTSMYLCSSSYRGRSYNEQFFGPGTRLTVL.

Remarks on this clonotype: An end of the junction does not agree with germline; a read error may underlie this. This chain connects TRBV7-8 to TRBJ1-5; no clear D. CDR3 length equals 16 residues. Germline CDR1 reads SGHVS; CDR2 reads FQNEAQ. The CDR3 DNA reads as TGTGCCAGCACCTTAGACGGCAGTCGTTCAAGGCGACCCCAGCATTTT. It encodes CASTLDGSRSRRPQHF.

The chain links TRBV29-1 to TRBJ1-2, with a possible D match to TRBD1 (5 bases). Germline CDR1 reads SQVTM; CDR2 reads ANQGSEA. The CDR3 runs 10 residues. CDR3 loop: CSVERGGYTF. The CDR3 DNA reads TGCAGTGTAGAGAGGGGTGGCTACACCTTC.

V gene TRBV20-1 combines with J gene TRBJ2-1; 7 positions agree with TRBD2. The length of the CDR3 is 15 residues. Unmatched junction bases numbered 6, after V lost 3 bases and J lost 1 base. Germline assignment: CDR1 DFQATT and CDR2 SNEGSKA (reference sequence). The CDR3 sequence: CSASSLAVSYNEQFF. DNA for the CDR3: TGCAGTGCTAGCTCCCTAGCGGTTTCCTACAATGAGCAGTTCTTC.